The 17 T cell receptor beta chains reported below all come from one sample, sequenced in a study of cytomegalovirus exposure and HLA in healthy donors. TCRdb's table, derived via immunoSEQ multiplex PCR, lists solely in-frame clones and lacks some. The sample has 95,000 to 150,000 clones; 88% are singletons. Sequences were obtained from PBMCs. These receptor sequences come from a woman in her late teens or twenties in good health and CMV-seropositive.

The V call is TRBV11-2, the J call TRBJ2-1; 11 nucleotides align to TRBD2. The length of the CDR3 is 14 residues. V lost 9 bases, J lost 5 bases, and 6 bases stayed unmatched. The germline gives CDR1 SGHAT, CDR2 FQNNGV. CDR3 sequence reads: CASKLAGVDNEQFF. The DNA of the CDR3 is TGTGCCAGTAAACTAGCGGGGGTCGACAATGAGCAGTTCTTC.

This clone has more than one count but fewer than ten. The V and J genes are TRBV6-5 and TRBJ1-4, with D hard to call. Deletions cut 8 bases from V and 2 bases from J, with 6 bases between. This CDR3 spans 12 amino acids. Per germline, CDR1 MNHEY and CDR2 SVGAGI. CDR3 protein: CASGETNEKLFF. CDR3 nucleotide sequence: TGTGCCAGCGGTGAGACTAATGAAAAACTGTTTTTT.

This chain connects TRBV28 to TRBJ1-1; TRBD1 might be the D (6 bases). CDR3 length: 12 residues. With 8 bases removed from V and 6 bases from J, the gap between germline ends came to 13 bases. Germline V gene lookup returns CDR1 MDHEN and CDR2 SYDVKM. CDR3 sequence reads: CASLQGYAEAFF. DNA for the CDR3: TGTGCCAGCTTACAGGGTTATGCTGAAGCTTTCTTT.

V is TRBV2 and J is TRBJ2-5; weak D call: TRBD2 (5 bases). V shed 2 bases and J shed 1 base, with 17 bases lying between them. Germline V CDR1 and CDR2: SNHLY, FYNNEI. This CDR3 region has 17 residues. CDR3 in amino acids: CASSEWYVGAIQETQYF. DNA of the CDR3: TGTGCCAGCAGTGAATGGTACGTGGGAGCAATCCAAGAGACCCAGTACTTC.

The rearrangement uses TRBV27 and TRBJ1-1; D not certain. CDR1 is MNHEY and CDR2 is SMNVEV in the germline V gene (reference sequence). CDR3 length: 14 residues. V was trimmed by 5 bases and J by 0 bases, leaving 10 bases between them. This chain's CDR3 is CASSPHGVNTEAFF. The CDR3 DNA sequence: TGTGCCAGCAGTCCACACGGGGTGAACACTGAAGCTTTCTTT.

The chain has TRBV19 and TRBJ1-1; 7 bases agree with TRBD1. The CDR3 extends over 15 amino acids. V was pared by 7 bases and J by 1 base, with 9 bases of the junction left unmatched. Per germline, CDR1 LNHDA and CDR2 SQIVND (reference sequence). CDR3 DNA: TGTGCCAGTACCCCCAACAGGGGTTGGAACACTGAAGCTTTCTTT. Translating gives CASTPNRGWNTEAFF.

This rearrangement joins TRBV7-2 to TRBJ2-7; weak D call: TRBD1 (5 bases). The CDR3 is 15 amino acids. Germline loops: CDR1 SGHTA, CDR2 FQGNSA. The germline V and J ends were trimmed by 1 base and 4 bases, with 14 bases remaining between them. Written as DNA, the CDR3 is TGTGCCAGCAGCTTAGGGGCAGGGCAAGAGTACGAGCAGTACTTC. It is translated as CASSLGAGQEYEQYF.

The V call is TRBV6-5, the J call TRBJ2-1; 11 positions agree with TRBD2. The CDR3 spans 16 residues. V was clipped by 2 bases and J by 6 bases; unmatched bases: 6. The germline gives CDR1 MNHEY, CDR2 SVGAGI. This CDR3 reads CASSYGSGRAPNEQFF. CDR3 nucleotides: TGTGCCAGCAGTTACGGTAGCGGGAGGGCCCCCAATGAGCAGTTCTTC.

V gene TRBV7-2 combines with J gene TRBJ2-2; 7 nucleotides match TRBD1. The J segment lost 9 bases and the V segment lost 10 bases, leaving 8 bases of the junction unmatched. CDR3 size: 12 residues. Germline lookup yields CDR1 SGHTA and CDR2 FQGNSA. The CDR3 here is CATNNRGRELFF. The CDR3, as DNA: TGTGCCACCAATAACAGGGGCCGGGAGCTGTTTTTT.

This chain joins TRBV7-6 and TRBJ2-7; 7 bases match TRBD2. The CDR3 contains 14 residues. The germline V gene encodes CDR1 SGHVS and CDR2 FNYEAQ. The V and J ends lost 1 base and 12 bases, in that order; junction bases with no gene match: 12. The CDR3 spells CASSLVAGVALRYF. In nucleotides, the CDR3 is TGTGCCAGCAGCTTAGTCGCGGGAGTGGCCTTAAGGTACTTC.

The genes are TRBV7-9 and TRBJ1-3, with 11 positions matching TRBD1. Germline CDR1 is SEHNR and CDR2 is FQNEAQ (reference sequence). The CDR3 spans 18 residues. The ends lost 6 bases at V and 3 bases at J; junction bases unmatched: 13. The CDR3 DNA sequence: TGTGCCAGCAGTCGAAACTACGGACAGGGGGCGTATGGAAACACCATATATTTT. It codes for CASSRNYGQGAYGNTIYF.

DNA of the CDR3: TGTGCCAGCTCACAGACTAGCGGGAGTAAGTACGAGCAGTACTTC. Translation: CASSQTSGSKYEQYF. This rearrangement joins TRBV18 to TRBJ2-7; 12 positions agree with TRBD2. Germline V gives CDR1 KGHSH, CDR2 LQKENI. The CDR3 length is 15 residues. J lost 4 bases, V lost 4 bases, and 5 bases had no gene match.

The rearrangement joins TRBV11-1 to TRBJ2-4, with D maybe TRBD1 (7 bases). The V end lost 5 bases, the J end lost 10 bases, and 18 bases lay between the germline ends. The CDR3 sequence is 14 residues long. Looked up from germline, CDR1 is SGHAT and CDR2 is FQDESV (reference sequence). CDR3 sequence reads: CASSRGTAKRIQYF. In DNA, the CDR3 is TGTGCCAGCAGCCGCGGGACAGCCAAAAGGATTCAGTACTTC.

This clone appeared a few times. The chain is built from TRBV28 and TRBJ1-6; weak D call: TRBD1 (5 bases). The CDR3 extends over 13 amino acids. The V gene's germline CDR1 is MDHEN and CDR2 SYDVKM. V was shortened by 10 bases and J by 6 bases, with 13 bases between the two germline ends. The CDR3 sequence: CAMQGRSNSPLHF. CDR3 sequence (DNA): TGTGCCATGCAGGGTCGGAGTAATTCACCCCTCCACTTT.

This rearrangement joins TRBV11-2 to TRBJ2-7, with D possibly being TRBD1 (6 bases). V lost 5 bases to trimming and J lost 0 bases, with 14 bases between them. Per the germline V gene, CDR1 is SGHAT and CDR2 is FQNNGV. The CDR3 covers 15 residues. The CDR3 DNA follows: TGTGCCAGCAGCCCTGGGACACCAAGCTCCTACGAGCAGTACTTC. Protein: CASSPGTPSSYEQYF.

The CDR3 here is CASSAYGGGTEAFF. The DNA of the CDR3 is TGTGCCAGCAGCGCATACGGCGGGGGCACTGAAGCTTTCTTT. The chain combines TRBV7-9 with TRBJ1-1; D is possibly TRBD1 (5 bases). Germline values: CDR1 SEHNR, CDR2 FQNEAQ (reference sequence). The CDR3 consists of 14 residues. V lost 5 bases to trimming and J lost 4 bases, with 14 bases between them.

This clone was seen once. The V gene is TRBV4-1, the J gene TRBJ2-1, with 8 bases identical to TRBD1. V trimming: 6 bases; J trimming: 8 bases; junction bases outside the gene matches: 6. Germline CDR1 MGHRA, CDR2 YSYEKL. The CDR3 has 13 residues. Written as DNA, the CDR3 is TGCGCCAGCAGTCCTGGACAGGGCTATGAGCAGTTCTTC. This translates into CASSPGQGYEQFF.